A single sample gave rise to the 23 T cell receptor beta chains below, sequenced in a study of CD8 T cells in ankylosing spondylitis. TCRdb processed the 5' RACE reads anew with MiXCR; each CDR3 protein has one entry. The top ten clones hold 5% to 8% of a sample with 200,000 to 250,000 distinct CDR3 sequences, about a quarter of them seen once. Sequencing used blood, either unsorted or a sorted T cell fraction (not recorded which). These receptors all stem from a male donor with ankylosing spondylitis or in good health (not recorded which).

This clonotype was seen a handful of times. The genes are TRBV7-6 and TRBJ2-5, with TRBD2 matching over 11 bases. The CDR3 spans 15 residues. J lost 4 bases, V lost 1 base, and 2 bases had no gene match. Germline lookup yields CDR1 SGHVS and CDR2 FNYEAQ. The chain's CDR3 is CASSLGLAGRETQYF. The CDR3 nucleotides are TGTGCCAGCAGCTTAGGACTAGCGGGAAGAGAGACCCAGTACTTC.

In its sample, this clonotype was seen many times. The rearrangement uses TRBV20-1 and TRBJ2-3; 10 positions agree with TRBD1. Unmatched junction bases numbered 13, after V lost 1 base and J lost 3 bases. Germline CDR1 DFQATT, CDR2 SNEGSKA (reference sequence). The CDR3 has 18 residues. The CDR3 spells CSARVSPGQGISTDTQYF. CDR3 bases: TGCAGTGCTAGAGTAAGCCCGGGACAGGGGATTTCGACAGATACGCAGTATTTT.

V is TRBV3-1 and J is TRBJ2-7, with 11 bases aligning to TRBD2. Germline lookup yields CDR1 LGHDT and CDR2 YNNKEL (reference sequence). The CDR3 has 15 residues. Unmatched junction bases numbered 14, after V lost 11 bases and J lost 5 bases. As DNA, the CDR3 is TGTGCCTCCTGCGATCCGGGACTAGCGGCAAACGAGCAGTACTTC. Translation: CASCDPGLAANEQYF.

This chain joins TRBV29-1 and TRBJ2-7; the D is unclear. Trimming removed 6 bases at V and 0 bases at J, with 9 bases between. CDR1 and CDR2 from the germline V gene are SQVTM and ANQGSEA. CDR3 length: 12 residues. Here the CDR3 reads CSVRKSSYEQYF. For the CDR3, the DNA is TGCAGCGTCAGGAAGAGCTCCTACGAGCAGTACTTC.

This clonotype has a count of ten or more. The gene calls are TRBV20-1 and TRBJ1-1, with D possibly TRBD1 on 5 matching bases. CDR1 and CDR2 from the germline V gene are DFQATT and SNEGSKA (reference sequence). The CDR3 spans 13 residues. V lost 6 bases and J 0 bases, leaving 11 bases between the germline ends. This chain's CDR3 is CSAPSGLNTEAFF. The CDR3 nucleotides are TGCAGTGCGCCATCAGGGTTGAACACTGAAGCTTTCTTT.

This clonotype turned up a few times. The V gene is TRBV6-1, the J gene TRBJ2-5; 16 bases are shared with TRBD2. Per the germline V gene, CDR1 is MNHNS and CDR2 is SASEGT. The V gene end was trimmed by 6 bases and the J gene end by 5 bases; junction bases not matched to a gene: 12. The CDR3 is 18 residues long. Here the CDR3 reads CASSRTGTSGRGPETQYF. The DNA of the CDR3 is TGTGCCAGCAGCCGAACCGGGACTAGCGGGAGGGGGCCGGAGACCCAGTACTTC.

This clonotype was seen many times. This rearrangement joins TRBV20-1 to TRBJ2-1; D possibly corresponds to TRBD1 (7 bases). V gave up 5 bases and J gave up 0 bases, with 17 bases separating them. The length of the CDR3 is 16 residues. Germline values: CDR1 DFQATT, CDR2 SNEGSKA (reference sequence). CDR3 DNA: TGCAGTGCTCCCACAGGGGACTCAAGCTCCTACAATGAGCAGTTCTTC. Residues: CSAPTGDSSSYNEQFF.

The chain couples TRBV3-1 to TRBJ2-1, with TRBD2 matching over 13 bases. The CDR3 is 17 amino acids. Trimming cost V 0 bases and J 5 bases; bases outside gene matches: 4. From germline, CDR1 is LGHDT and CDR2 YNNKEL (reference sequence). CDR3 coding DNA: TGTGCCAGCAGCCAAGAGAAGGGACTAGCGGGGAACAATGAGCAGTTCTTC. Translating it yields CASSQEKGLAGNNEQFF.

The CDR3 protein is CSARGLIPGLDLYEQYF. CDR3 bases: TGCAGTGCTAGAGGTCTAATACCGGGACTAGACCTCTACGAGCAGTACTTC. The V gene is TRBV20-1, the J gene TRBJ2-7, with 8 bases lining up with TRBD2. The CDR3 has 17 amino acids. The germline V gene encodes CDR1 DFQATT and CDR2 SNEGSKA (reference sequence). V trimming: 1 base; J trimming: 3 bases; junction bases outside the gene matches: 14.

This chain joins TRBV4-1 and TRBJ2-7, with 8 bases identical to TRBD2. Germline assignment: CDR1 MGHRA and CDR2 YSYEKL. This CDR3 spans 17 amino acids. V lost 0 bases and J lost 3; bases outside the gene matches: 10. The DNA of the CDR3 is TGCGCCAGCAGCCAAGATAGGGCGACTAGCGCTTTCTACGAGCAGTACTTC. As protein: CASSQDRATSAFYEQYF.

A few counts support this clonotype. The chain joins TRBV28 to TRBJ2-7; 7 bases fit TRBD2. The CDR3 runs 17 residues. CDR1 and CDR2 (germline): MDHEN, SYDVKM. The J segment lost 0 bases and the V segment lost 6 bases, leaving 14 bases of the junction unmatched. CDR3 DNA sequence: TGTGCCAGCAGCCCACCCCGGGGAGGGCGATACTCCTACGAGCAGTACTTC. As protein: CASSPPRGGRYSYEQYF.

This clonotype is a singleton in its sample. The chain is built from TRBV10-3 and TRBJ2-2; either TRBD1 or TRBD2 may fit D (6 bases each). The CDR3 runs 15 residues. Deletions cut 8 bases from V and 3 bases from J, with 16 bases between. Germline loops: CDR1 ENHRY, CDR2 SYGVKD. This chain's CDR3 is CAIRPRGVDTGELFF. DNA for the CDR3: TGTGCCATCCGACCAAGGGGGGTTGACACCGGGGAGCTGTTTTTT.

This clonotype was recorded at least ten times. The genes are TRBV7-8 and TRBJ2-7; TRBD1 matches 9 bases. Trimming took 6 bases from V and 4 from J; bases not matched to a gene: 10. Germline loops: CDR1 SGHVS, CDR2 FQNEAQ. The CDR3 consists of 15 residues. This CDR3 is CASRERGQGPYEQYF. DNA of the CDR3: TGTGCCAGCAGGGAGCGGGGACAGGGCCCGTACGAGCAGTACTTC. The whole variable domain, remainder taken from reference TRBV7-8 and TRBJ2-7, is GAGVSQSPRYKVAKRGQDVALRCDPISGHVSLFWYQQALGQGPEFLTYFQNEAQLDKSGLPSDRFFAERPEGSVSTLKIQRTQQEDSAVYLCASRERGQGPYEQYFGPGTRLTVT.

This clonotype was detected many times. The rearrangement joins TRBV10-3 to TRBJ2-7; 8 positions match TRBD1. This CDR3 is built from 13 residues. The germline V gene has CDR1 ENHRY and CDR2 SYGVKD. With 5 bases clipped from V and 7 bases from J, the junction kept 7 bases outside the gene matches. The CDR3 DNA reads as TGTGCCATCAGTACGGACAGGGTAGGTGAGCAGTACTTC. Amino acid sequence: CAISTDRVGEQYF.

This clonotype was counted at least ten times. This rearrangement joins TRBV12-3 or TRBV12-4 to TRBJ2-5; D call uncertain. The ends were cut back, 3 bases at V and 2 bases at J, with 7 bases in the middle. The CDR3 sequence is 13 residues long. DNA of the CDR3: TGTGCCAGCAGTTTTAGACATCAAGAGACCCAGTACTTC. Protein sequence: CASSFRHQETQYF.

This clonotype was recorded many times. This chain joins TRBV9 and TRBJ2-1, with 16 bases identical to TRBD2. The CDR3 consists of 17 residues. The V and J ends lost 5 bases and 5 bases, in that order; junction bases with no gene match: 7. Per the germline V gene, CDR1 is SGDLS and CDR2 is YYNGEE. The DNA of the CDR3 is TGTGCCAGCAGAAATGGGACTAGCGGGAGGGAAAACAATGAGCAGTTCTTC. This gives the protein CASRNGTSGRENNEQFF.

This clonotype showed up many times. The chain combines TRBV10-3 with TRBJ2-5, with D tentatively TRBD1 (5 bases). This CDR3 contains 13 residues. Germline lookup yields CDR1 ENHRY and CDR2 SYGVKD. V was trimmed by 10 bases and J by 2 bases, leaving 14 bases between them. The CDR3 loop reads CATSDREQETQYF. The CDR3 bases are TGTGCCACCAGCGACAGAGAACAAGAGACCCAGTACTTC.

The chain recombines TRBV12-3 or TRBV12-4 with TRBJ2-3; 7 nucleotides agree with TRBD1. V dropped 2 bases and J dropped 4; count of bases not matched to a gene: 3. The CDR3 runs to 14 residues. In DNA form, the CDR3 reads TGTGCCAGCAGTTTAAACAGGGGATCAGATACGCAGTATTTT. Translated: CASSLNRGSDTQYF.

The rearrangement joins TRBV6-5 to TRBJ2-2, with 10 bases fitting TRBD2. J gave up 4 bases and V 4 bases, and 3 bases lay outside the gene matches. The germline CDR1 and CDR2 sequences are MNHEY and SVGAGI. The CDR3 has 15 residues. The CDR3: CASSSLAGRTGELFF. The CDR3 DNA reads TGTGCCAGCAGTTCACTAGCGGGACGCACCGGGGAGCTGTTTTTT.

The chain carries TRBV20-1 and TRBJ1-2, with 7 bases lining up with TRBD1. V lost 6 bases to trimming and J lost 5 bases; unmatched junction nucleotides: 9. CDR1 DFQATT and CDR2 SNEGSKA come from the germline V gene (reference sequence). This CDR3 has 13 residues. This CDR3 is CSAIPGQNYGYTF. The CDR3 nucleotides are TGCAGTGCCATCCCGGGACAGAATTATGGCTACACCTTC.

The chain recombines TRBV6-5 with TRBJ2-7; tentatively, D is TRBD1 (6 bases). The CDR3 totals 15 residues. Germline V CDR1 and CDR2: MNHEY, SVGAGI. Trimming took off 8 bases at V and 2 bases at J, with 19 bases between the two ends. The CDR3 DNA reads TGTGCCAGCTTACTCGCGGCAGGGGATACCTACGAGCAGTACTTC. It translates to CASLLAAGDTYEQYF.

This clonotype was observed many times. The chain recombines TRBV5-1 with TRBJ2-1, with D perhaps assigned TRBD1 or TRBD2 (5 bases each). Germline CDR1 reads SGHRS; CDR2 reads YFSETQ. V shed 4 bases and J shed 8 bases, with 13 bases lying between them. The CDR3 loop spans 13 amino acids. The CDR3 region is CASSRRMGDEQFF. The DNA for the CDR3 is TGCGCCAGCAGCCGACGGATGGGGGATGAGCAGTTCTTC.

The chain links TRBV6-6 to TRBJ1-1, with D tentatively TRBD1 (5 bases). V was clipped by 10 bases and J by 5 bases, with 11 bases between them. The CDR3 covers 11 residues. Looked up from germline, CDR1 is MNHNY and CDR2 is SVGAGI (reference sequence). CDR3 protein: CATSRGTEAFF. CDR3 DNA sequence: TGTGCCACCTCCCGGGGGACTGAAGCTTTCTTT.